This entry features one TCR beta chain sequence. Its cognate antigen is unknown. Only in-frame clones appear in the TCRdb table, and some are missing; sequencing was by immunoSEQ multiplex PCR. The data hold 7,500 or so clones, with around 82% observed a single time. The data belong to a study of T cells and copy number aberrations in small-cell lung cancer. Whole-study results and caveats: Sequencing artifacts are a known risk, since all specimens were formalin-fixed paraffin-embedded.

Each donor had smoking or heavy second-hand smoke exposure. The V gene's germline CDR1 is MNHEY and CDR2 SMNVEV (reference sequence). CDR3 size: 14 residues. The germline V and J ends were trimmed by 2 bases and 4 bases, with 9 bases remaining between them. The source material was normal tissue next to the tumor. V and J are TRBV27 and TRBJ2-1, with D hard to call. The sequence derives from a woman aged 45-65 years with small cell lung cancer. Here the CDR3 DNA reads TGTGCCAGCAGTTTAGTGGGGATGTACAATGAGCAGTTCTTC. It yields the protein CASSLVGMYNEQFF.